This T cell receptor beta chain was found in a study of identifying expanded T cells in peripheral blood. The germline gives CDR1 SNHLY, CDR2 FYNNEI. The CDR3 extends over 15 amino acids. Between the trimmed V and J ends, which lost 4 bases and 4 bases, there was a span of 16 bases. Produced via immunoSEQ multiplex PCR; TCRdb's table is partial and in-frame only. There are approximately 120,000 clones in the sample; about 87% occur only once, and around 8.3% lies in the top ten. The count of this clone is one. Sequenced material: blood. The genes are TRBV2 and TRBJ2-5; D might be TRBD2 (7 bases). The receptor comes from a person aged 18 to 75 in good health. The CDR3 is CASSAEGGGLETQYF. The CDR3 DNA reads TGTGCCAGCAGTGCGGAGGGGGGAGGGCTAGAGACCCAGTACTTC.